What follows are 2 T cell receptor beta chains derived from one specimen sequenced in a study of regulatory T cells in long-lasting Graves disease. Stated time point: persistent/refractory GD, antithyroid drugs over 5 years with positive TRAb. RNA from PBMCs was the source of the TCR library. TCR beta libraries were built with iRepertoire HTBI primers and Arm-PCR of CDR3 regions. MiXCR was run by TCRdb on the multiplex PCR reads, yielding one entry per CDR3 protein. The sample lists 700,000 or so distinct CDR3 sequences; about 32% were seen once. This specimen was peripheral blood mononuclear cells (PBMCs), taken when the disease was refractory, from a patient treated with antithyroid drugs. These receptors were collected from a female donor with Graves disease.

This sequence joins TRBV4-1 and TRBJ1-1; possibly TRBD1 for D (5 bases). V was trimmed by 0 bases and J by 4 bases, leaving 12 bases between them. This CDR3 has 15 amino acids. Germline V gives CDR1 MGHRA, CDR2 YSYEKL. The CDR3 is CASSQEVGGVTEAFF. CDR3 nucleotides: TGCGCCAGCAGCCAAGAGGTCGGGGGGGTCACTGAAGCTTTCTTT.

J is TRBJ1-2 and V is TRBV27; D may be TRBD1 (6 bases). The CDR3 length is 13 residues. V gave up 6 bases and J gave up 1 base, with 9 bases separating them. Germline lookup yields CDR1 MNHEY and CDR2 SMNVEV (reference sequence). CDR3 nucleotides: TGTGCCAGCAGCGGGGGACATAACTATGGCTACACCTTC. Protein sequence: CASSGGHNYGYTF.